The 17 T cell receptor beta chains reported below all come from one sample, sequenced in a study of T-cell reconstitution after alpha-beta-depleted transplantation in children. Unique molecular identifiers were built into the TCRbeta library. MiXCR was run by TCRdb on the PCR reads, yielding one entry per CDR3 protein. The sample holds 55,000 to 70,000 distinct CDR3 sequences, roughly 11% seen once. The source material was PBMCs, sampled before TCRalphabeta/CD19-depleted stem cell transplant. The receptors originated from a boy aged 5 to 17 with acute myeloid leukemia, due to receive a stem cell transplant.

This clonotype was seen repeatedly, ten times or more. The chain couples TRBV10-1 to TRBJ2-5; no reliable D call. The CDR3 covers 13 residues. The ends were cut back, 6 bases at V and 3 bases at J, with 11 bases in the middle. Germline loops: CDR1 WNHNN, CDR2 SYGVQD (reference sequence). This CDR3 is CASSDGPKETQYF. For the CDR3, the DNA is TGCGCCAGCAGCGATGGGCCTAAAGAGACCCAGTACTTC.

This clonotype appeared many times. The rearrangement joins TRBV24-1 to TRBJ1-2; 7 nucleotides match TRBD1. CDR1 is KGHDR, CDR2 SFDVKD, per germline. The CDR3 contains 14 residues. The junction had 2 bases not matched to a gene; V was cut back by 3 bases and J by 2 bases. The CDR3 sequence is CATSDPGQNYGYTF. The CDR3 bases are TGTGCCACCAGTGATCCGGGACAGAACTATGGCTACACCTTC.

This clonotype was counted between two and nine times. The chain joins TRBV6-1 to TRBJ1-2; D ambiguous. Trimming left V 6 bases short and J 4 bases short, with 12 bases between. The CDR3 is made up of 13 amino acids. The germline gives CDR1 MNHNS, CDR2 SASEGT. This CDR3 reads CASRRGLGYGYTF. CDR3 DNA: TGTGCCAGCAGGAGAGGGCTGGGCTATGGCTACACCTTC.

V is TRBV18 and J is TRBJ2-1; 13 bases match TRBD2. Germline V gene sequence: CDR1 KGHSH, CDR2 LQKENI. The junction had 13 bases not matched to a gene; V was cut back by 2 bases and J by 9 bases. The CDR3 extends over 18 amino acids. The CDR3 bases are TGTGCCAGCTCACCATCAACTAGCGGGAGGGCCATTGGGCGTGAGCAGTTCTTC. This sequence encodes CASSPSTSGRAIGREQFF.

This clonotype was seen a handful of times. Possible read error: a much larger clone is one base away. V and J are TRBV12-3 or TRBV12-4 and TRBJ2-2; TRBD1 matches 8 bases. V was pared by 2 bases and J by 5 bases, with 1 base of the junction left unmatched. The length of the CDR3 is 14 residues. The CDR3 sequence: CASSLQGATGELFF. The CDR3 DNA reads TGTGCCAGCAGTTTACAGGGGGCGACCGGGGAGCTGTTTTTT.

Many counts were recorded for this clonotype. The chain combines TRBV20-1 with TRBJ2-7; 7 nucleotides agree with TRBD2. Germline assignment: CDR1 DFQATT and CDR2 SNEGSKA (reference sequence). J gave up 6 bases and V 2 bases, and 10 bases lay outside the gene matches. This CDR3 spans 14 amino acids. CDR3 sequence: CSARLSGIVSEQYF. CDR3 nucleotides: TGCAGTGCTAGACTAAGCGGGATCGTCTCCGAGCAGTACTTC.

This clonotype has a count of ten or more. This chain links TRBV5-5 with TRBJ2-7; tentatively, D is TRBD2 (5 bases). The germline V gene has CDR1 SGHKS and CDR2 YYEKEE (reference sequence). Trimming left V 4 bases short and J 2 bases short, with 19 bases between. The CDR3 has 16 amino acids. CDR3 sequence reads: CASSGSYSNLPYEQYF. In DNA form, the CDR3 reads TGTGCCAGCAGCGGGAGCTACAGTAATCTCCCCTACGAGCAGTACTTC.

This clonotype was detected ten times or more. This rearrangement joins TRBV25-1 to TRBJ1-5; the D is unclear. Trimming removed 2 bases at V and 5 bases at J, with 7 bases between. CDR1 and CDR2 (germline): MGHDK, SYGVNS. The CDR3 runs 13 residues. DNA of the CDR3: TGTGCCAGCAGTGAAGGAGGTTATCAGCCCCAGCATTTT. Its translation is CASSEGGYQPQHF.

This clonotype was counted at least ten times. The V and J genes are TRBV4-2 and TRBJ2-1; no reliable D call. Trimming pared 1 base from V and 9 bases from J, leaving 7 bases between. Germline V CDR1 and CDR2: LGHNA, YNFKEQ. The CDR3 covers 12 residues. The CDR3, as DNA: TGTGCCAGCAGCCAAGGCCCCTCTGAGCAGTTCTTC. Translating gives CASSQGPSEQFF.

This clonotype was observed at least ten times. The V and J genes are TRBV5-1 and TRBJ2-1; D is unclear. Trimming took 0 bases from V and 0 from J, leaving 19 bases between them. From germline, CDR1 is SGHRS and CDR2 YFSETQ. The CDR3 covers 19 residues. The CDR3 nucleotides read TGCGCCAGCAGCTTGGAGCTCCGTATTACCCCTAGCTCCTACAATGAGCAGTTCTTC. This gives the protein CASSLELRITPSSYNEQFF.

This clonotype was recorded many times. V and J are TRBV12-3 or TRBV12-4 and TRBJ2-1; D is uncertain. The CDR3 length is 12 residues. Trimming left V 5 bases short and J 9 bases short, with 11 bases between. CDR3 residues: CASSPRSAEQFF. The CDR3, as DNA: TGTGCCAGCAGTCCCCGGTCGGCTGAGCAGTTCTTC.

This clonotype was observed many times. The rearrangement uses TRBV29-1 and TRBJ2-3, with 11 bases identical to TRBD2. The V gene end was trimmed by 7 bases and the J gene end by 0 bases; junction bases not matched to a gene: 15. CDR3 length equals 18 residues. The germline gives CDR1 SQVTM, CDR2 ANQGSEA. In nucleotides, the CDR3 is TGCAGCGCCCTGCCTTCTAGCGGGAGGTTGAGGAGCACAGATACGCAGTATTTT. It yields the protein CSALPSSGRLRSTDTQYF.

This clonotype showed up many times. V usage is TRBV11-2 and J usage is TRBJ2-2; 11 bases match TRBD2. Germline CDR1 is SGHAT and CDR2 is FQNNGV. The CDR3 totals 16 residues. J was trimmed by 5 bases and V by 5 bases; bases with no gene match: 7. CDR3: CASSLGPSGGTGELFF. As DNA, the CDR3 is TGTGCCAGCAGCCTAGGTCCTAGCGGGGGGACCGGGGAGCTGTTTTTT.

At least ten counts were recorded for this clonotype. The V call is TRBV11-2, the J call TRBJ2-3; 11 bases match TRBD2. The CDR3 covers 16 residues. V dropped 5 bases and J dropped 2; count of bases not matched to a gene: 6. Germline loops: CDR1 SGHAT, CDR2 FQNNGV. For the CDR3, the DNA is TGTGCCAGCAGCCCATCACTAGCGGGGGTCACAGATACGCAGTATTTT. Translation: CASSPSLAGVTDTQYF.

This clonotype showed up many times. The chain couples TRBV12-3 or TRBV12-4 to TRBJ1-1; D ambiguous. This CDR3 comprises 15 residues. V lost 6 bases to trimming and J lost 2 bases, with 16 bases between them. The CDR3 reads CASSRWAGGNTEAFF. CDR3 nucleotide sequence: TGTGCCAGCAGCCGCTGGGCCGGCGGTAACACTGAAGCTTTCTTT.

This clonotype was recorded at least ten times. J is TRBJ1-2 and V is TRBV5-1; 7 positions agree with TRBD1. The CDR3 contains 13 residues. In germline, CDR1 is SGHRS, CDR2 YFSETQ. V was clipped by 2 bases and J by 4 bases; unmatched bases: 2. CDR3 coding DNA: TGCGCCAGCAGCTTTGGACAGGCCTATGGCTACACCTTC. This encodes CASSFGQAYGYTF.

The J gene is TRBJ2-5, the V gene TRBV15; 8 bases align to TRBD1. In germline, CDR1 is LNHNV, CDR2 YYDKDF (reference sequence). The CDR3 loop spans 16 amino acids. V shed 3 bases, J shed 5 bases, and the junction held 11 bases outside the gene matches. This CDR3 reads CATSSPGQGLWETQYF. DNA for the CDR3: TGTGCCACCAGCAGCCCCGGACAGGGTTTGTGGGAGACCCAGTACTTC.